This T cell receptor (beta chain) was retrieved from a study of beta chain features in type 1 diabetes. Whole-study context: Examination covered around 100 million sorted cells spanning all samples. Study-level findings and limits: In all four CD4+ subsets, TCRB CDR3 length was significantly, moderately reduced in type 1 diabetes. VDJ junctions from type 1 diabetes patients carried fewer insertions and larger deletions.

The germline gives CDR1 SGHAT, CDR2 FQNNGV. V dropped 1 base and J dropped 0 bases, with 9 bases sitting between them. This CDR3 spans 16 amino acids. About this clone itself: Antigen unknown.

The study reverse transcribed the entire isolated RNA, so it sequenced expressed TCRB transcripts. Sequenced by immunoSEQ multiplex PCR; TCRdb stores in-frame clones only, minus some. The sample includes about 190,000 clones, approximately 7.9% seen only once; the top ten take about 0.5%. Specimen: central memory CD4+ T cells from blood. This clonotype originated in a man between 18 and 29 years old with type 1 diabetes. The chain carries TRBV11-2 and TRBJ2-2; D call uncertain. The CDR3 protein is CASSLAFGANTGELFF. CDR3 bases: TGTGCCAGCAGCTTAGCATTTGGAGCGAACACCGGGGAGCTGTTTTTT.